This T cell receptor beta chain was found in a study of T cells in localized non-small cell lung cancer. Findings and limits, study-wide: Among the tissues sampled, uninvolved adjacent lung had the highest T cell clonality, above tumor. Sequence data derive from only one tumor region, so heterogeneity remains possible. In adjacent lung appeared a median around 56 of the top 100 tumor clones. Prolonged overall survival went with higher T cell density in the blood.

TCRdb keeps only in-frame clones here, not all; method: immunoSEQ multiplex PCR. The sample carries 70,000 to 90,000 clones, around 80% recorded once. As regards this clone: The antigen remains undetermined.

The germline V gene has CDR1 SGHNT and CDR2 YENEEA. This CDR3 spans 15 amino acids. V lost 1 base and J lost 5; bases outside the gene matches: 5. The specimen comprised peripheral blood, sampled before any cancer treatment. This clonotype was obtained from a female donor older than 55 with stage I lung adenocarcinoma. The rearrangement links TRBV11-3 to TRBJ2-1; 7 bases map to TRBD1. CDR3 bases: TGTGCCAGCAGCTTAGGACACAGGGGCCACAATGAGCAGTTCTTC. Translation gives CASSLGHRGHNEQFF.